Reported below is one T cell receptor (beta chain). The libraries were made with immunoSEQ v3. Each library reached some 2 million read pairs, or roughly 4.5-6 million at deep level. Repertoires were generated with immunoSEQ multiplex PCR, while TCRdb's copy carries only in-frame clones and drops some. In the table there are 50,000 or so clones, about 80% of which are singletons. The data derive from a study of TIL therapy for anti-PD-1-resistant metastatic lung cancer. Study at large: Tumors carried a median about 1.4 non-synonymous mutations per megabase.

Time point in this sample: pre-treatment sample, taken before nivolumab and TIL therapy. The source material was blood, sampled at baseline. This receptor was identified in a woman aged 25-80 years with non-small cell lung cancer.

CDR3 region: CASSEAFVQETQYF. The CDR3, as DNA: TGTGCCAGCAGTGAAGCCTTCGTACAAGAGACCCAGTACTTC. The gene calls are TRBV6-1 and TRBJ2-5; no clear D gene. The V gene lost 0 bases and the J gene lost 2 bases, with 7 bases spanning the gap. The CDR3 length is 14 residues. Germline CDR1 MNHNS, CDR2 SASEGT.